Presented here are 17 T cell receptor beta chains from one specimen sequenced in a study of cytomegalovirus exposure and HLA in healthy donors. Using immunoSEQ multiplex PCR, the repertoire was profiled, and TCRdb retains in-frame clones only, with some absent. The sample has more than 90,000 clones, around 85% seen once. The source material was PBMCs. Every receptor here comes from a man in his late teens or twenties in good health and CMV-seropositive.

This chain links TRBV5-1 with TRBJ1-1, with 8 bases matching TRBD1. Unmatched junction bases numbered 10, after V lost 5 bases and J lost 1 base. The CDR3 length is 16 residues. Germline assignment: CDR1 SGHRS and CDR2 YFSETQ. The CDR3 here is CASRTQGAGRNTEAFF. DNA for the CDR3: TGCGCCAGCAGGACCCAGGGGGCAGGTAGGAACACTGAAGCTTTCTTT.

The chain is built from TRBV7-9 and TRBJ2-2; a possible D gene is TRBD2 (6 bases). Germline V gene sequence: CDR1 SEHNR, CDR2 FQNEAQ (reference sequence). V lost 5 bases and J lost 5, with 18 bases in between. The length of the CDR3 is 16 residues. The CDR3 sequence: CASSIVVLAGTGELFF. The CDR3 coding sequence is TGTGCCAGCAGCATAGTGGTTTTGGCGGGGACCGGGGAGCTGTTTTTT.

This chain connects TRBV30 to TRBJ1-2; 8 nucleotides agree with TRBD1. In germline, CDR1 is GTSNPN, CDR2 SVGIG (reference sequence). This CDR3 has 17 amino acids. V shed 2 bases, J shed 3 bases, and the junction held 14 bases outside the gene matches. The CDR3 spells CAWSLADRAQGYYGYTF. CDR3 nucleotides: TGTGCCTGGAGTTTGGCGGACAGGGCACAAGGGTACTATGGCTACACCTTC.

This chain links TRBV10-3 with TRBJ1-1, with 7 bases matching TRBD1. V shed 0 bases, J shed 10 bases, and the junction held 5 bases outside the gene matches. In germline, CDR1 is ENHRY, CDR2 SYGVKD. CDR3 length equals 13 residues. The CDR3 DNA follows: TGTGCCATCAGTGAGTCCACAGGGGCGGCAGCTTTCTTT. It specifies CAISESTGAAAFF.

This clone was found a few times. The V and J genes are TRBV6-1 and TRBJ1-5, with D possibly TRBD1 on 6 matching bases. The CDR3 length is 13 residues. The V end lost 0 bases, the J end lost 6 bases, and 6 bases lay between the germline ends. Germline values: CDR1 MNHNS, CDR2 SASEGT. As DNA, the CDR3 is TGTGCCAGCAGTGAAGCAGGGGGTCAGCCCCAGCATTTT. Protein sequence: CASSEAGGQPQHF.

The genes are TRBV5-1 and TRBJ2-3; TRBD2 matches 9 bases. This CDR3 is built from 17 residues. In germline, CDR1 is SGHRS, CDR2 YFSETQ. Losses at the gene ends were 6 bases for V and 5 bases for J; bases not matched to a gene: 16. CDR3 bases: TGCGCCAGCAACCCCAAGTTGTCTAGCGGGGTAGTAGATACGCAGTATTTT. Protein sequence: CASNPKLSSGVVDTQYF.

The genes are TRBV10-2 and TRBJ2-3; 8 nucleotides align to TRBD2. Germline assignment: CDR1 WSHSY and CDR2 SAAADI. V gave up 4 bases and J gave up 0 bases; unmatched junction bases: 3. The CDR3 is 15 amino acids. The CDR3 loop reads CASSGLAPSTDTQYF. The DNA of the CDR3 is TGCGCCAGCAGTGGACTAGCGCCTAGCACAGATACGCAGTATTTT.

The genes are TRBV6-4 and TRBJ1-4; tentatively, D is TRBD1 (5 bases). The ends were cut back, 3 bases at V and 7 bases at J, with 12 bases in the middle. This CDR3 contains 14 residues. Per the germline V gene, CDR1 is MRHNA and CDR2 is SNTAGT. The CDR3 bases are TGTGCCAGCAGTGAACGGGGGGGGAGTGAAAAACTGTTTTTT. As protein: CASSERGGSEKLFF.

This clone was recorded once. The V and J genes are TRBV27 and TRBJ1-2, with a possible D match to TRBD1 (5 bases). Per the germline V gene, CDR1 is MNHEY and CDR2 is SMNVEV (reference sequence). The ends were cut back, 2 bases at V and 0 bases at J, with 13 bases in the middle. The CDR3 contains 16 residues. CDR3 coding DNA: TGTGCCAGCAGTTTAGGGCCGGGGACTACTAACTATGGCTACACCTTC. It yields the protein CASSLGPGTTNYGYTF.

The chain recombines TRBV27 with TRBJ2-3; 11 bases are shared with TRBD2. The germline CDR1 and CDR2 sequences are MNHEY and SMNVEV (reference sequence). Trimming took 5 bases from V and 6 from J; bases not matched to a gene: 10. This CDR3 is built from 16 residues. CDR3 loop: CASSPSSGGYLDTQYF. As DNA, the CDR3 is TGTGCCAGCAGTCCTTCTAGCGGGGGGTACCTGGATACGCAGTATTTT.

The chain employs TRBV5-1 and TRBJ2-7; D call uncertain. V was clipped by 0 bases and J by 0 bases, with 4 bases between them. CDR1 SGHRS and CDR2 YFSETQ come from the germline V gene. The length of the CDR3 is 13 residues. The CDR3 here is CASSLDISYEQYF. CDR3 bases: TGCGCCAGCAGCTTGGACATCTCCTACGAGCAGTACTTC.

The rearrangement links TRBV4-1 to TRBJ2-7; D perhaps matches TRBD1 (6 bases). The CDR3 totals 16 residues. Germline CDR1 MGHRA, CDR2 YSYEKL. V dropped 3 bases and J dropped 2 bases, with 17 bases sitting between them. CDR3 bases: TGCGCCAGCAGCCACGTAGCCGGGACAAAGCCCTACGAGCAGTACTTC. Amino acid sequence: CASSHVAGTKPYEQYF.

The chain employs TRBV28 and TRBJ1-2, with 7 bases lining up with TRBD1. Germline V gene data show CDR1 as MDHEN and CDR2 as SYDVKM. The CDR3 sequence is 13 residues long. The J segment lost 4 bases and the V segment lost 10 bases, leaving 9 bases of the junction unmatched. CDR3 sequence (DNA): TGTGCCACTCGGGAGGGGGCTGCCTATGGCTACACCTTC. It is translated as CATREGAAYGYTF.

This chain connects TRBV7-8 to TRBJ2-2; TRBD1 aligns across 8 bases. V was clipped by 4 bases and J by 3 bases; unmatched bases: 10. CDR3 length: 17 amino acids. Germline V gene data show CDR1 as SGHVS and CDR2 as FQNEAQ. The CDR3 is CASSSIQGARDTGELFF. CDR3 in DNA: TGTGCCAGCAGCTCGATCCAGGGGGCTCGGGACACCGGGGAGCTGTTTTTT.

The chain has TRBV7-9 and TRBJ1-1; a weak D match, TRBD1 (5 bases). This CDR3 is built from 15 residues. V lost 3 bases and J lost 0, with 11 bases in between. Germline CDR1 SEHNR, CDR2 FQNEAQ (reference sequence). CDR3 sequence (DNA): TGTGCCAGCAGCTTGGGGGGTCCCTTGAACACTGAAGCTTTCTTT. It yields the protein CASSLGGPLNTEAFF. Together with reference TRBV7-9 and TRBJ1-1, the CDR3 gives the full variable domain: DTGVSQNPRHKITKRGQNVTFRCDPISEHNRLYWYRQTLGQGPEFLTYFQNEAQLEKSRLLSDRFSAERPKGSFSTLEIQRTEQGDSAMYLCASSLGGPLNTEAFFGQGTRLTVV.

V and J are TRBV6-1 and TRBJ2-5; tentative D call: TRBD2 (6 bases). The V gene's germline CDR1 is MNHNS and CDR2 SASEGT. The V end was cut by 6 bases, the J end by 5 bases, with 13 bases between. There are 13 residues in the CDR3. DNA for the CDR3: TGTGCCAGCAGATCGACGGCGGGGGAGACCCAGTACTTC. This translates into CASRSTAGETQYF.

This clone came up a few times. The rearrangement uses TRBV2 and TRBJ2-5, with unresolved D. Trimming pared 7 bases from V and 4 bases from J, leaving 10 bases between. The CDR3 has 12 amino acids. Germline values: CDR1 SNHLY, CDR2 FYNNEI. The CDR3 sequence is CASNYVSETQYF. The CDR3 nucleotides are TGTGCCAGCAACTATGTCTCAGAGACCCAGTACTTC.